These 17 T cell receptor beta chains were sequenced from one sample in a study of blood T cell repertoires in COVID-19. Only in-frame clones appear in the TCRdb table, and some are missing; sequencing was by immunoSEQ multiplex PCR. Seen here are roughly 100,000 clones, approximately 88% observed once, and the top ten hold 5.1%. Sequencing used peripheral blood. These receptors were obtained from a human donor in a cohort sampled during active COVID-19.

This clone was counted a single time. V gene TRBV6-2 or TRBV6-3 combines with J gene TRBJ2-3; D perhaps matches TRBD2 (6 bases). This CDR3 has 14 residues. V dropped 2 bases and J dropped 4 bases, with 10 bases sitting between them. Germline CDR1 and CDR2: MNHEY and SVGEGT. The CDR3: CASSYGGEADTQYF. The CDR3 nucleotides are TGTGCCAGCAGTTACGGCGGGGAAGCAGATACGCAGTATTTT.

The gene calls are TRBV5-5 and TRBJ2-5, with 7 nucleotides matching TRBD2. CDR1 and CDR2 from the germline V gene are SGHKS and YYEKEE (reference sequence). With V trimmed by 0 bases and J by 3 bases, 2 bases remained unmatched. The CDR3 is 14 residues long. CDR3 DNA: TGTGCCAGCAGCTTGGGTGGGAGGGAAGAGACCCAGTACTTC. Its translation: CASSLGGREETQYF.

CDR3: CTSRRRSHWGKLAETYNEQFF. The CDR3 nucleotides are TGCACCAGCAGGCGAAGAAGCCATTGGGGTAAACTAGCGGAAACGTACAATGAGCAGTTCTTC. The chain carries TRBV1 and TRBJ2-1; the table's D call, TRBD2, was not checked against the DNA. TRBV1 is shown as a pseudogene. This CDR3 spans 21 amino acids.

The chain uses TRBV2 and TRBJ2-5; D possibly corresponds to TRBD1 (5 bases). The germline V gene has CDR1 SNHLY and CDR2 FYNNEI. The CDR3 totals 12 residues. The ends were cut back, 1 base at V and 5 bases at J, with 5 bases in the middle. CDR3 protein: CASSEEGETQYF. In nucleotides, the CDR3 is TGTGCCAGCAGTGAAGAGGGGGAGACCCAGTACTTC.

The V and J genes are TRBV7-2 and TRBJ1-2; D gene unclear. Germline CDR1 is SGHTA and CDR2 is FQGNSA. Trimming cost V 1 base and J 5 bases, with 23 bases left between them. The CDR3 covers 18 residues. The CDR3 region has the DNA TGTGCCAGCAGCTTAGGGTGGGAGGCAGACCTACTAACGTATGGCTACACCTTC. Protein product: CASSLGWEADLLTYGYTF.

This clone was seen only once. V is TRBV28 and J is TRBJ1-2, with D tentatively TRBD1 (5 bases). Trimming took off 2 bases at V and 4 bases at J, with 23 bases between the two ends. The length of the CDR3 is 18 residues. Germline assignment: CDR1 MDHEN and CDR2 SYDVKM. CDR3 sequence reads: CASSLPGWSVGESYGYTF. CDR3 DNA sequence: TGTGCCAGCAGTTTACCCGGATGGTCGGTAGGGGAATCCTATGGCTACACCTTC.

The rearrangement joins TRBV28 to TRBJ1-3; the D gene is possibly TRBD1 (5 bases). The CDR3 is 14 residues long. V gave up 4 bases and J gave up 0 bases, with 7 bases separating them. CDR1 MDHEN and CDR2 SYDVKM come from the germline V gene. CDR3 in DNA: TGTGCCAGCAGTTGGGACTACTCTGGAAACACCATATATTTT. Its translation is CASSWDYSGNTIYF.

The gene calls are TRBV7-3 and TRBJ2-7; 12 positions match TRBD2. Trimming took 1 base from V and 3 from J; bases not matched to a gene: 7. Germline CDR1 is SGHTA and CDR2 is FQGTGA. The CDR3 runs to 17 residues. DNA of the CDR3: TGTGCCAGCAGCTTAAGTGGACTAGCGGGGACCTACTACGAGCAGTACTTC. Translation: CASSLSGLAGTYYEQYF.

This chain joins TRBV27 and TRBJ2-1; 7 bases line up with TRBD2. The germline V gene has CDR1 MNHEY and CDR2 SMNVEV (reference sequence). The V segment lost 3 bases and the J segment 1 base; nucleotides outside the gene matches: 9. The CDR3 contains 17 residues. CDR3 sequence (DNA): TGTGCCAGCAGTTTCTGGGGTGGGAGGGGTTCCTACAATGAGCAGTTCTTC. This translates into CASSFWGGRGSYNEQFF.

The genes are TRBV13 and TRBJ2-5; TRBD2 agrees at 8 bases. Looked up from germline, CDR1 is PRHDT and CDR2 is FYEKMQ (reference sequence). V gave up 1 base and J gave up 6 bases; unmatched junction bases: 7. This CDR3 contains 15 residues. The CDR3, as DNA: TGTGCCAGCAGCTTAGCGGGGGGGCCGGGTAAGACCCAGTACTTC. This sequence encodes CASSLAGGPGKTQYF.

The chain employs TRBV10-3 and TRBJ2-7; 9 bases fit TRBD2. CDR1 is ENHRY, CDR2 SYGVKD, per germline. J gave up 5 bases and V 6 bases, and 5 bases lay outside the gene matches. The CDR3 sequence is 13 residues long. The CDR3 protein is CAISSTSGDEQYF. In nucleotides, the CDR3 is TGTGCCATCAGCTCGACTAGCGGAGACGAGCAGTACTTC.

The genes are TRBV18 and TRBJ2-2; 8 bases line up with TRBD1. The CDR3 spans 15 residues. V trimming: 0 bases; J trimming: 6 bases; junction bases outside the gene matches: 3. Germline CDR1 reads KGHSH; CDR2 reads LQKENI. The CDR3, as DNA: TGTGCCAGCTCACCACCCCAGGGGGCGGCCGGGGAGCTGTTTTTT. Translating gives CASSPPQGAAGELFF.

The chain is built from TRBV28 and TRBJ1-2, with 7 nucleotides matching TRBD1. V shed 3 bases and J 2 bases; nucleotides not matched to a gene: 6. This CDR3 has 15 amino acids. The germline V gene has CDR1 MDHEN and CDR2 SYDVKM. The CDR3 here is CASSFQGGKNYGYTF. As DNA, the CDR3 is TGTGCCAGCAGTTTTCAGGGGGGCAAAAACTATGGCTACACCTTC.

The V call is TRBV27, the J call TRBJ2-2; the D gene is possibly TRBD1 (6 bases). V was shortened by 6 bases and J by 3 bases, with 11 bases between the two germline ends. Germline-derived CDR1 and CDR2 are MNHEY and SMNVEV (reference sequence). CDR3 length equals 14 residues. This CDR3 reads CASSRWTDTGELFF. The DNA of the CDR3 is TGTGCCAGCAGCCGCTGGACAGACACCGGGGAGCTGTTTTTT.

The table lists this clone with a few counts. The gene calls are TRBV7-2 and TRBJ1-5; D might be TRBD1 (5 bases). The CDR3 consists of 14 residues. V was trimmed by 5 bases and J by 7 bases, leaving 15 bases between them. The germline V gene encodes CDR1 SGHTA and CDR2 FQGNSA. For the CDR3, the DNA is TGTGCCAGCAGCGTATCCAGGGATGCCCAGCCCCAGCATTTT. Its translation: CASSVSRDAQPQHF. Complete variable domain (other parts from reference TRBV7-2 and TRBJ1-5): GAGVSQSPSNKVTEKGKDVELRCDPISGHTALYWYRQSLGQGLEFLIYFQGNSAPDKSGLPSDRFSAERTGGSVSTLTIQRTQQEDSAVYLCASSVSRDAQPQHFGDGTRLSIL.

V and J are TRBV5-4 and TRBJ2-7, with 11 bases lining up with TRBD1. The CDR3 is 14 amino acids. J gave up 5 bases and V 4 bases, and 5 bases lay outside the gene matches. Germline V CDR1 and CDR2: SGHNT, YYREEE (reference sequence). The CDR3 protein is CASSADRGRNEQYF. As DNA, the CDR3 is TGTGCCAGCAGCGCGGACAGGGGGCGCAACGAGCAGTACTTC.

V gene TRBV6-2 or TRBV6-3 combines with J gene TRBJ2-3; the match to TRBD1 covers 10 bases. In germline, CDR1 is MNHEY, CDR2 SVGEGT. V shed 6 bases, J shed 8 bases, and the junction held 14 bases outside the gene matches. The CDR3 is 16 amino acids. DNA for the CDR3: TGTGCCAGCAGCCAGACAGGGGGCCCATCGGGAGGTACGCAGTATTTT. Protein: CASSQTGGPSGGTQYF.